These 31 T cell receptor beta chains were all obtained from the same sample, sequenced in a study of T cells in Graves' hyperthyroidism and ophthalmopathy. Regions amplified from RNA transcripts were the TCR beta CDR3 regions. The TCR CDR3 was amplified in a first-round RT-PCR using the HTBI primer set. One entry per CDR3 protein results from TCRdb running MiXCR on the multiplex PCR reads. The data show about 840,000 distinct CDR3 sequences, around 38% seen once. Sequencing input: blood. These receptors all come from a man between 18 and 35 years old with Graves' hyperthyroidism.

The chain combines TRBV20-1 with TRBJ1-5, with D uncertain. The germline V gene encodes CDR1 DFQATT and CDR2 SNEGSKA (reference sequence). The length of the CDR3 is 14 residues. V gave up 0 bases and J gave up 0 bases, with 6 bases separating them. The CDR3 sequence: CSARDWDSNQPQHF. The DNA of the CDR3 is TGCAGTGCTAGAGATTGGGATAGCAATCAGCCCCAGCATTTT.

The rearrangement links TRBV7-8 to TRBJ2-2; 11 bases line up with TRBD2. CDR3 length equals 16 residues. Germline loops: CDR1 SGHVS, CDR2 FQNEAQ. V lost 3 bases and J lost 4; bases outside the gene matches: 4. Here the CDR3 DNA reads TGTGCCAGCAGCTTGTTAGCGGGAGGGCCCACCGGGGAGCTGTTTTTT. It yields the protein CASSLLAGGPTGELFF.

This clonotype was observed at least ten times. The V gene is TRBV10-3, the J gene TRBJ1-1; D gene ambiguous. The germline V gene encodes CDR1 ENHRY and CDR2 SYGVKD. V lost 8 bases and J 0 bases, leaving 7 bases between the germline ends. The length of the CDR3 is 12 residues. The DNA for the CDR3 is TGTGCCATCGGATCGGTGAACACTGAAGCTTTCTTT. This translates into CAIGSVNTEAFF.

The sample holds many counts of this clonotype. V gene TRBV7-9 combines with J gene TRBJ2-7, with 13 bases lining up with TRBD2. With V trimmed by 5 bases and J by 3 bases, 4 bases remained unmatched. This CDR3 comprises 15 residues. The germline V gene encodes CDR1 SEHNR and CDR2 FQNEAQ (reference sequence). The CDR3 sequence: CASSTGLAGRYEQYF. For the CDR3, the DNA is TGTGCCAGCAGCACGGGACTAGCGGGGCGCTACGAGCAGTACTTC.

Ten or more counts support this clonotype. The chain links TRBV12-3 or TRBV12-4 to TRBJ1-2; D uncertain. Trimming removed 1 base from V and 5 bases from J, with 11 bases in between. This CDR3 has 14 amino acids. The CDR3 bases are TGTGCCAGCAGTTTAGGCTTACATCTGTATGGCTACACCTTC. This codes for CASSLGLHLYGYTF.

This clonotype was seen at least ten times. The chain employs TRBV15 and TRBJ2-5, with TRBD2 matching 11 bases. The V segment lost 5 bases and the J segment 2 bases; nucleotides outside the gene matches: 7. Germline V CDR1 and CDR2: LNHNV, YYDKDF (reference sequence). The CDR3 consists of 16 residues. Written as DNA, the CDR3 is TGTGCCACCAGCGCGGGGACTAGCGGCTTACAAGAGACCCAGTACTTC. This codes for CATSAGTSGLQETQYF.

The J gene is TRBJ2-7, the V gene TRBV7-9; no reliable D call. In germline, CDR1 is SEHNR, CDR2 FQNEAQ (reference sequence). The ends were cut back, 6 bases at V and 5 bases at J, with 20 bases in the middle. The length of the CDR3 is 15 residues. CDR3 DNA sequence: TGTGCCAGCAGACAAGTCCCAGAGGAGTCGGACGAGCAGTACTTC. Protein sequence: CASRQVPEESDEQYF.

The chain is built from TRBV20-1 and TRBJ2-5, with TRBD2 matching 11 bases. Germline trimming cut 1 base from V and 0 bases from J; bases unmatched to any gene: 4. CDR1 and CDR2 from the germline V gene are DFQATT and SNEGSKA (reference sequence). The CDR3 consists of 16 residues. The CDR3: CSARGLAGQYQETQYF. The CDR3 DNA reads TGCAGTGCTAGAGGACTAGCGGGGCAGTACCAAGAGACCCAGTACTTC.

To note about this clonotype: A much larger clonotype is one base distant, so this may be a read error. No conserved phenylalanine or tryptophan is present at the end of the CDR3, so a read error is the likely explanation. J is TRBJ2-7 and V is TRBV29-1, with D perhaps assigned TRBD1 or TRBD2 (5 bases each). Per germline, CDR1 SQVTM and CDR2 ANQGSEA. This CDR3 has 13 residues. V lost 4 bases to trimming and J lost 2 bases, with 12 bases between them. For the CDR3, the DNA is TGCAGCGTTGTTGGGGGAGCAACCTACGAGCAGTACCTC. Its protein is CSVVGGATYEQYL.

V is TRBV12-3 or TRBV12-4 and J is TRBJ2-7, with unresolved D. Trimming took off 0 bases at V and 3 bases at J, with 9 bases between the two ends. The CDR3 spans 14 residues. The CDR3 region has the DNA TGTGCCAGCAGTTTAGCTGGGCCGTACTACGAGCAGTACTTC. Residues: CASSLAGPYYEQYF.

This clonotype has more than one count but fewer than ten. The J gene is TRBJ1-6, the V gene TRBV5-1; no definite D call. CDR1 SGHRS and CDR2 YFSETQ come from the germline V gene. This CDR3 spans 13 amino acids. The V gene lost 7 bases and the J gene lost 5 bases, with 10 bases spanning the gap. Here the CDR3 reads CASRGQDNSPLHF. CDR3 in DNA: TGCGCCAGCCGCGGGCAGGATAATTCACCCCTCCACTTT.

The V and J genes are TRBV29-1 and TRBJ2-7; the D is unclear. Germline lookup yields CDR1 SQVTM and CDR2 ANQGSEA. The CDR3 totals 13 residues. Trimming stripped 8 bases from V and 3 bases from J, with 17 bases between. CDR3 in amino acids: CSQDQNRHYEQYF. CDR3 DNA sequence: TGCAGCCAAGATCAAAACAGACACTACGAGCAGTACTTC.

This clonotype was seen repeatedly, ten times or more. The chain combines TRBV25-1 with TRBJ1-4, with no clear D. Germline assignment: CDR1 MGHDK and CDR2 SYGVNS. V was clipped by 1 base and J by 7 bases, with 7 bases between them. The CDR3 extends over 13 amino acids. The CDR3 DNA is TGTGCCAGCAGTGAATTCTTCCCTGAAAAACTGTTTTTT. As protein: CASSEFFPEKLFF.

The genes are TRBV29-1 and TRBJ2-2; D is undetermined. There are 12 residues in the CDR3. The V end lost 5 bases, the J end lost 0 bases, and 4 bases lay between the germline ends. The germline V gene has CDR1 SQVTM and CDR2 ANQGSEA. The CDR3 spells CSVTPNTGELFF. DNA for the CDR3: TGCAGCGTTACCCCGAACACCGGGGAGCTGTTTTTT.

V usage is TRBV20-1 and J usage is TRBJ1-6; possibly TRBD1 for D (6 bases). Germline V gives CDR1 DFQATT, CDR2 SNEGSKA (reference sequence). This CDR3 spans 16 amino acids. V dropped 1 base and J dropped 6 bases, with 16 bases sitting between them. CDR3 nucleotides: TGCAGTGCTAGAGCCCCCAGGGGCAGCTTTAATTCACCCCTCCACTTT. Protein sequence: CSARAPRGSFNSPLHF.

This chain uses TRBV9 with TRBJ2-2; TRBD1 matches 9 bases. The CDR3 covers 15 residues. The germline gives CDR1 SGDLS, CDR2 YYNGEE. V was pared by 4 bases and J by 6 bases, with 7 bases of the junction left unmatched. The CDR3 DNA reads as TGTGCCAGCAGCCAGACCCGACAGGGGGCCGGGGAGCTGTTTTTT. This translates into CASSQTRQGAGELFF.

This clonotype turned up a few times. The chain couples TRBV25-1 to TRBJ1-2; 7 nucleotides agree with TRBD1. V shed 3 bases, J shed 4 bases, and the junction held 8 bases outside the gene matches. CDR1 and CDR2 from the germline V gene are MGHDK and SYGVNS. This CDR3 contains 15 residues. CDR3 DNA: TGTGCCAGCAGTGAGGGTAAGGGGGCTTCCTATGGCTACACCTTC. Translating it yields CASSEGKGASYGYTF.

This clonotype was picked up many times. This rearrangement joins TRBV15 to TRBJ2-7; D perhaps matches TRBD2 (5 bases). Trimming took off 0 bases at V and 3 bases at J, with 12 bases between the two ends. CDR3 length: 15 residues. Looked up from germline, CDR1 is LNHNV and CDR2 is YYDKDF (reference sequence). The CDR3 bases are TGTGCCACCAGCAGAGAGTTGAGGGCGGACTACGAGCAGTACTTC. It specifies CATSRELRADYEQYF.

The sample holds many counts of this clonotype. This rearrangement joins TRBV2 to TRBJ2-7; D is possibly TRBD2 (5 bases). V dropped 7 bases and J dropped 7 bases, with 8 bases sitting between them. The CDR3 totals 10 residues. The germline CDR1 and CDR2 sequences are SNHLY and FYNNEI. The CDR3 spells CASMEAEQYF. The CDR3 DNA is TGTGCCAGCATGGAGGCAGAGCAGTACTTC.

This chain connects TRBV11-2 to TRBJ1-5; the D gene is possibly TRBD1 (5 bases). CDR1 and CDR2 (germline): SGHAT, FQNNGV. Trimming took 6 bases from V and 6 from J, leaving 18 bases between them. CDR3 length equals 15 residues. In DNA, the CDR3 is TGTGCCAGCAGGGGCAGCGCGGTGGGGGGTCAGCCCCAGCATTTT. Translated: CASRGSAVGGQPQHF.

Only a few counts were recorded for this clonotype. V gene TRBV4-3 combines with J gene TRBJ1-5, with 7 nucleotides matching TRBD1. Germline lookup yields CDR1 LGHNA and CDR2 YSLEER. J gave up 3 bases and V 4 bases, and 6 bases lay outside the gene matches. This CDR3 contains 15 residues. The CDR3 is CASSLHRGDNQPQHF. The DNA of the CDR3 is TGCGCCAGCAGCCTTCACAGGGGAGACAATCAGCCCCAGCATTTT.

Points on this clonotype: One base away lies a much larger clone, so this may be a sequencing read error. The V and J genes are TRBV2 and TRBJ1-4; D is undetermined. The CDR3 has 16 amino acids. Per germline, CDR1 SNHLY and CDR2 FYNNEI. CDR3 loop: CAGSGQELLTNEKLFF. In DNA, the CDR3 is TGTGCCGGCAGTGGGCAGGAGTTGTTAACTAATGAAAAACTGTTTTTT.

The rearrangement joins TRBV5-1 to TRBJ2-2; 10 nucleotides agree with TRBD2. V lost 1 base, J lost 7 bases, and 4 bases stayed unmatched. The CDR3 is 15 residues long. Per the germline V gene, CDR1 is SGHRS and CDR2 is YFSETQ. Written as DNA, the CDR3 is TGCGCCAGCAGCTTGAGGCTAGCGGGAGACGGGGAGCTGTTTTTT. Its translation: CASSLRLAGDGELFF.

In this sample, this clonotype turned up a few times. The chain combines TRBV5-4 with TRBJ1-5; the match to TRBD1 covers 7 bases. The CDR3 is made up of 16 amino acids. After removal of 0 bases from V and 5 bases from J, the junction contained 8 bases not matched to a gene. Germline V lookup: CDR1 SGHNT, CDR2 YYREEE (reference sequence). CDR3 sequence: CASSLERTGHHQPQHF. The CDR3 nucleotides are TGTGCCAGCAGCTTGGAAAGGACAGGACACCATCAGCCCCAGCATTTT. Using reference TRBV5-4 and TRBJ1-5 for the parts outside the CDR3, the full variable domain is ETGVTQSPTHLIKTRGQQVTLRCSSQSGHNTVSWYQQALGQGPQFIFQYYREEENGRGNFPPRFSGLQFPNYSSELNVNALELDDSALYLCASSLERTGHHQPQHFGDGTRLSIL.

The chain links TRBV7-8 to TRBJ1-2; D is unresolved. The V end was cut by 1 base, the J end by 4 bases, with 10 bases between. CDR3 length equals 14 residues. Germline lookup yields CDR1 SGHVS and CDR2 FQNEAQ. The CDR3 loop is CASSLENLGYGYTF. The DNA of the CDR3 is TGTGCCAGCAGCTTAGAGAACCTGGGCTATGGCTACACCTTC.

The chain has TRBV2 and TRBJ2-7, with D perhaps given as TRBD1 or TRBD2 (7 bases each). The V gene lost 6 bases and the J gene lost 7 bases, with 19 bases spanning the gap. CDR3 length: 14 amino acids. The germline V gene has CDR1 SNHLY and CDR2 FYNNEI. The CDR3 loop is CASRWEGAGNEQYF. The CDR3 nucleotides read TGTGCCAGCAGATGGGAGGGGGCGGGCAATGAGCAGTACTTC.

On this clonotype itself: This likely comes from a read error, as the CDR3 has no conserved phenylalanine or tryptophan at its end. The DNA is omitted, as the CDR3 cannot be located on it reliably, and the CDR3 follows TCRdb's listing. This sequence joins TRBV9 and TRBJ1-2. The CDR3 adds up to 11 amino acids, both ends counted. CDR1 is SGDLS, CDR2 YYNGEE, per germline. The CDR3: CASSSRAGHSY.

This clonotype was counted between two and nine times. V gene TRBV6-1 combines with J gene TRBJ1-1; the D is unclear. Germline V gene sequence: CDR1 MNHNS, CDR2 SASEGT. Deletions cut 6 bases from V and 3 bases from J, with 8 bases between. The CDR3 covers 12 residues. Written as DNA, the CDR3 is TGTGCCAGCAGCGACTCGTACACTGAAGCTTTCTTT. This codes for CASSDSYTEAFF.

In DNA form, the CDR3 reads TGTGCCAGCAGCTTAGCGCAGGGGGGAAAGGGCCAGCCCCAGCATTTT. This sequence encodes CASSLAQGGKGQPQHF. V and J are TRBV7-6 and TRBJ1-5; 7 nucleotides align to TRBD1. The J segment lost 7 bases and the V segment lost 0 bases, leaving 9 bases of the junction unmatched. The CDR3 length is 16 residues. Germline-derived CDR1 and CDR2 are SGHVS and FNYEAQ.

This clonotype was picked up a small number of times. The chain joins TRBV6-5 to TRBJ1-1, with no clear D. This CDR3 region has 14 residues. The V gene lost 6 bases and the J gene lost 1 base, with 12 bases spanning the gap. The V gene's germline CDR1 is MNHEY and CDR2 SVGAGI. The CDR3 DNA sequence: TGTGCCAGCAGCGTGGACGGATGGAACACTGAAGCTTTCTTT. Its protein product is CASSVDGWNTEAFF.

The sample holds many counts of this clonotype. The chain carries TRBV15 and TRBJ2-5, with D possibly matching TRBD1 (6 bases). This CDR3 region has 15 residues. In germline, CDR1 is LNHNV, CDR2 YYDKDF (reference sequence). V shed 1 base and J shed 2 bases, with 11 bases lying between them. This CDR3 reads CATSRGAGEQETQYF. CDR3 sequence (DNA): TGTGCCACCAGCAGAGGGGCAGGGGAGCAAGAGACCCAGTACTTC. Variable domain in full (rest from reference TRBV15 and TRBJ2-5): DAMVIQNPRYQVTQFGKPVTLSCSQTLNHNVMYWYQQKSSQAPKLLFHYYDKDFNNEADTPDNFQSRRPNTSFCFLDIRSPGLGDTAMYLCATSRGAGEQETQYFGPGTRLLVL.